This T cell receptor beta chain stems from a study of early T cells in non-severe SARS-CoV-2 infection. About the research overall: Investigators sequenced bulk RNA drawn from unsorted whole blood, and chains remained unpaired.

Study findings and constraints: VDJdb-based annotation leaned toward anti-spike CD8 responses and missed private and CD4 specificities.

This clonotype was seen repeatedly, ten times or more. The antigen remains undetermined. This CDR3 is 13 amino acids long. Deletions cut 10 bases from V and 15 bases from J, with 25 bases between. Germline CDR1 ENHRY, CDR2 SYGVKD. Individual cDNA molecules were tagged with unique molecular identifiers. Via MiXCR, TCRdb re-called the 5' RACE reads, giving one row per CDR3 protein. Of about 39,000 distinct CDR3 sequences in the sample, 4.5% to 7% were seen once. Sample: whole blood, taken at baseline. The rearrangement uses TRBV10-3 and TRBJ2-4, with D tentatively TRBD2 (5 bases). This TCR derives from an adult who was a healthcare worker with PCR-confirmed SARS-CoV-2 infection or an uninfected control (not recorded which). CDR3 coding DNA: TGTGCCACCGGGGTTGGCGGTGCTGGAGACTTGTACTTC. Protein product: CATGVGGAGDLYF.